This T cell receptor (beta chain) was found in a study of shared clonotypes between healthy human individuals. The run depth of the assay was deep. Here immunoSEQ multiplex PCR was the method, and the copy in TCRdb shows in-frame clones only, minus some. The sample has some 1 million clones; approximately 72% are singletons. V trimming: 2 bases; J trimming: 2 bases; junction bases outside the gene matches: 6. In germline, CDR1 is SGHNT, CDR2 YYREEE (reference sequence). This CDR3 has 15 amino acids. The specimen was memory CD4+ T cells sorted from blood. As to subset: CD45RA-negative fraction. The receptor was derived from a man aged 18 to 29 in good health. This chain connects TRBV5-4 to TRBJ1-2, with 7 bases aligning to TRBD1. CDR3 amino acids: CASSLTTGKNYGYTF. DNA of the CDR3: TGTGCCAGCAGCTTAACGACAGGGAAAAACTATGGCTACACCTTC. The full variable domain, rest sourced from reference TRBV5-4 and TRBJ1-2, is ETGVTQSPTHLIKTRGQQVTLRCSSQSGHNTVSWYQQALGQGPQFIFQYYREEENGRGNFPPRFSGLQFPNYSSELNVNALELDDSALYLCASSLTTGKNYGYTFGSGTRLTVV.